This record concerns one T cell receptor beta chain sequence. In the study's own analysis: Estimated nucleated cell counts came from reference gene primer amplification. The method was immunoSEQ multiplex PCR; TCRdb's version includes in-frame clones alone and lacks a portion of them. V and J calls and clone size are those listed in that table; D and trimming were worked out from the DNA. The data hold roughly 220,000 clones, with about four fifths observed a single time. V shed 8 bases and J shed 9 bases, with 26 bases lying between them. This CDR3 contains 17 residues. The germline V gene has CDR1 KGHSH and CDR2 LQKENI. This sample was taken from a study of blood T cell repertoires in COVID-19. On the study more broadly: From T cells, B-cell-depleted T cells, or PBMCs came the material, which was cDNA or gDNA.

Participants' reported clinical history set cohort assignment. The receptor's source is a woman in her 40s with acute COVID-19. This chain uses TRBV18 with TRBJ1-6, with TRBD1 as a possible D gene (5 bases). The sequenced sample consisted of PBMCs or T cells enriched from blood (not recorded which). CDR3 in DNA: TGTGCCAGCGTCAAAGAGTGGGGCTCTTCGAGGATTTCACCCCTCCACTTT. This encodes CASVKEWGSSRISPLHF.